The 16 T cell receptor beta chains below were found in one sample sequenced in a study of spatial heterogeneity in lung cancer. Regarding time point: blood at routine non-recurrence follow-up after resection. Whole RNA from tumor, nontumor lung or frozen PBMC was sequenced unsorted. TCRdb ran MiXCR on the 5' RACE reads and lists one entry per CDR3 protein. Of about 120,000 distinct CDR3 sequences detected, 12% appear once; the ten largest clones hold roughly 15%. Sequencing was performed on PBMCs, taken at follow-up. These receptors all come from a male donor with early-stage non-small cell lung cancer.

The CDR3 DNA reads as TGTGCCAGTAGGACGGACAGGTTCTCCAATCAGCCCCAGCATTTT. It specifies CASRTDRFSNQPQHF. The chain uses TRBV19 and TRBJ1-5, with 7 nucleotides matching TRBD1. The CDR3 is made up of 15 amino acids. Germline values: CDR1 LNHDA, CDR2 SQIVND (reference sequence). V lost 6 bases, J lost 3 bases, and 8 bases stayed unmatched.

This clonotype was observed a few times. This rearrangement joins TRBV11-2 to TRBJ2-1; 8 nucleotides align to TRBD2. The CDR3 is made up of 18 amino acids. Losses at the gene ends were 0 bases for V and 5 bases for J; bases not matched to a gene: 12. Germline loops: CDR1 SGHAT, CDR2 FQNNGV. CDR3 bases: TGTGCCAGCAGCTTAGAAAGAGAATTCTTCGGGGGGGACAATGAGCAGTTCTTC. This translates into CASSLEREFFGGDNEQFF.

The V gene is TRBV5-5, the J gene TRBJ1-1; no firm D call. In germline, CDR1 is SGHKS, CDR2 YYEKEE (reference sequence). Trimming stripped 4 bases from V and 1 base from J, with 11 bases between. The CDR3 has 14 residues. The DNA of the CDR3 is TGTGCCAGCAGCCCGTTCCTGGGGAACACTGAAGCTTTCTTT. Its translation: CASSPFLGNTEAFF.

J is TRBJ2-5 and V is TRBV7-8; TRBD2 agrees at 12 bases. CDR1 SGHVS and CDR2 FQNEAQ come from the germline V gene. V shed 2 bases and J 6 bases; nucleotides not matched to a gene: 7. The CDR3 has 16 amino acids. The CDR3 DNA follows: TGTGCCAGCAGCTTATCCCGACTAGCGGGGGTTAAGACCCAGTACTTC. It is translated as CASSLSRLAGVKTQYF. Based on the CDR3 plus reference TRBV7-8 and TRBJ2-5, the full variable domain is GAGVSQSPRYKVAKRGQDVALRCDPISGHVSLFWYQQALGQGPEFLTYFQNEAQLDKSGLPSDRFFAERPEGSVSTLKIQRTQQEDSAVYLCASSLSRLAGVKTQYFGPGTRLLVL.

The chain is built from TRBV24-1 and TRBJ1-5; a possible D gene is TRBD1 (5 bases). Germline V gives CDR1 KGHDR, CDR2 SFDVKD. V was trimmed by 3 bases and J by 9 bases, leaving 14 bases between them. CDR3 size: 14 residues. CDR3 amino acids: CATSDDAGPGPQHF. The CDR3, as DNA: TGTGCCACCAGTGATGACGCAGGGCCAGGGCCCCAGCATTTT.

This clonotype was seen repeatedly, ten times or more. The V gene is TRBV11-2, the J gene TRBJ1-6; D remains unclear. The V and J ends lost 2 bases and 6 bases respectively, with 11 bases between them. From germline, CDR1 is SGHAT and CDR2 FQNNGV. The length of the CDR3 is 15 residues. The CDR3 coding sequence is TGTGCCAGCAGCTTAACGGGTCAGCCTAATTCACCCCTCCACTTT. It is translated as CASSLTGQPNSPLHF.

This sequence joins TRBV3-1 and TRBJ1-2; D is ambiguous. Germline CDR1 and CDR2: LGHDT and YNNKEL (reference sequence). The germline V and J ends were trimmed by 4 bases and 5 bases, with 14 bases remaining between them. CDR3 length: 14 amino acids. The CDR3 DNA is TGTGCCAGCAGCCCGACCGGTACGGTATATGGCTACACCTTC. It encodes CASSPTGTVYGYTF. The entire variable domain, with the rest obtained from reference TRBV3-1 and TRBJ1-2, is as follows: DTAVSQTPKYLVTQMGNDKSIKCEQNLGHDTMYWYKQDSKKFLKIMFSYNNKELIINETVPNRFSPKSPDKAHLNLHINSLELGDSAVYFCASSPTGTVYGYTFGSGTRLTVV.

This clonotype was recorded many times. The genes are TRBV28 and TRBJ2-1; tentative D call: TRBD2 (6 bases). The ends were cut back, 8 bases at V and 2 bases at J, with 7 bases in the middle. The CDR3 has 12 amino acids. The germline CDR1 and CDR2 sequences are MDHEN and SYDVKM. The CDR3 sequence is CASGTPYNEQFF. The DNA for the CDR3 is TGTGCCAGCGGGACTCCCTACAATGAGCAGTTCTTC. Variable domain in full (rest from reference TRBV28 and TRBJ2-1): DVKVTQSSRYLVKRTGEKVFLECVQDMDHENMFWYRQDPGLGLRLIYFSYDVKMKEKGDIPEGYSVSREKKERFSLILESASTNQTSMYLCASGTPYNEQFFGPGTRLTVL.

The chain recombines TRBV5-1 with TRBJ1-2; TRBD1 matches 12 bases. The CDR3 spans 15 residues. The germline CDR1 and CDR2 sequences are SGHRS and YFSETQ. V lost 0 bases, J lost 4 bases, and 1 base stayed unmatched. In nucleotides, the CDR3 is TGCGCCAGCAGCTTGGAGGGACAGGGGGCCTATGGCTACACCTTC. It is translated as CASSLEGQGAYGYTF.

The chain combines TRBV6-5 with TRBJ2-7; maybe TRBD2 (7 bases). Germline V gene lookup returns CDR1 MNHEY and CDR2 SVGAGI. The CDR3 is 15 amino acids. Trimming removed 6 bases from V and 5 bases from J, with 20 bases in between. DNA of the CDR3: TGTGCCAGCAGGGGTGTCGGGGGGCGCAAGGACGAGCAGTACTTC. This codes for CASRGVGGRKDEQYF.

CDR3: CASSPTGGPLYEQYF. The DNA of the CDR3 is TGTGCCAGCAGTCCGACAGGGGGTCCCCTCTACGAGCAGTACTTC. V is TRBV28 and J is TRBJ2-7; 9 bases fit TRBD1. Germline V gene sequence: CDR1 MDHEN, CDR2 SYDVKM. This CDR3 comprises 15 residues. Losses at the gene ends were 5 bases for V and 3 bases for J; bases not matched to a gene: 8.

This clonotype was found a few times. This chain uses TRBV28 with TRBJ1-2; the match to TRBD1 covers 9 bases. Per the germline V gene, CDR1 is MDHEN and CDR2 is SYDVKM. With 4 bases clipped from V and 2 bases from J, the junction kept 2 bases outside the gene matches. This CDR3 spans 14 amino acids. The CDR3 protein is CASSSGQGNYGYTF. In DNA form, the CDR3 reads TGTGCCAGCAGTTCAGGACAGGGGAACTATGGCTACACCTTC.

In this sample, this clonotype turned up a few times. This chain joins TRBV7-3 and TRBJ2-3; 7 bases align to TRBD1. V shed 1 base and J 2 bases; nucleotides not matched to a gene: 6. This CDR3 region has 16 residues. The germline CDR1 and CDR2 sequences are SGHTA and FQGTGA. CDR3 sequence (DNA): TGTGCCAGCAGCTTAAAGGCACAGGGGTCCACAGATACGCAGTATTTT. Residues: CASSLKAQGSTDTQYF.

This clonotype was seen a handful of times. The rearrangement links TRBV15 to TRBJ1-5; D uncertain. V lost 0 bases and J lost 6, with 6 bases in between. Germline V CDR1 and CDR2: LNHNV, YYDKDF (reference sequence). This CDR3 comprises 13 residues. CDR3 nucleotides: TGTGCCACCAGCAGAGATGAGGGTCAGCCCCAGCATTTT. Translation gives CATSRDEGQPQHF.

The chain links TRBV6-2 or TRBV6-3 to TRBJ1-4, with D possibly TRBD1 on 5 matching bases. CDR3 length equals 17 residues. The germline V gene has CDR1 MNHEY and CDR2 SVGEGT. The V end lost 6 bases, the J end lost 7 bases, and 24 bases lay between the germline ends. Written as DNA, the CDR3 is TGTGCCAGCAGGCAACGGGTGACGGGGAGGGGAAGTGAAAAACTGTTTTTT. Residues: CASRQRVTGRGSEKLFF.

This clonotype was detected only a few times. The genes are TRBV12-3 or TRBV12-4 and TRBJ2-5; 7 nucleotides line up with TRBD1. This CDR3 region has 12 residues. The V segment lost 6 bases and the J segment 6 bases; nucleotides outside the gene matches: 4. CDR3 in amino acids: CASSPRGKTQYF. The CDR3 DNA sequence: TGTGCCAGCAGCCCCAGGGGGAAGACCCAGTACTTC.